These 10 T cell receptor beta chains share one sample of origin, sequenced in a study of cytomegalovirus exposure and HLA in healthy donors. Amplification used 60 Vbeta primers and 13 Jbeta primers. Clones were read by immunoSEQ multiplex PCR, and TCRdb kept only the in-frame ones, dropping some. The table lists around 140,000 clones, approximately 65% of them singletons, with under 7.5% in the top ten. The sequenced sample was PBMCs. Every receptor here comes from an older woman in good health and CMV-seronegative.

This rearrangement joins TRBV9 to TRBJ1-2, with 9 bases identical to TRBD1. Germline V gene sequence: CDR1 SGDLS, CDR2 YYNGEE. The CDR3 covers 19 residues. Trimming took 0 bases from V and 2 from J; bases not matched to a gene: 14. CDR3 nucleotides: TGTGCCAGCAGCGTAGCCCCCGGCAGTAGGACAGGGGTAAACTATGGCTACACCTTC. Translation gives CASSVAPGSRTGVNYGYTF.

The V and J genes are TRBV7-8 and TRBJ2-3; D perhaps matches TRBD2 (6 bases). CDR1 SGHVS and CDR2 FQNEAQ come from the germline V gene. The V and J ends lost 5 bases and 2 bases respectively, with 11 bases between them. There are 14 residues in the CDR3. CDR3 in DNA: TGTGCCAGCAGCCTCGAGCGGGCCACAGATACGCAGTATTTT. Encoded protein: CASSLERATDTQYF. Complete variable domain (other parts from reference TRBV7-8 and TRBJ2-3): GAGVSQSPRYKVAKRGQDVALRCDPISGHVSLFWYQQALGQGPEFLTYFQNEAQLDKSGLPSDRFFAERPEGSVSTLKIQRTQQEDSAVYLCASSLERATDTQYFGPGTRLTVL.

The rearrangement joins TRBV7-3 to TRBJ2-3, with 13 bases fitting TRBD2. V shed 5 bases, J shed 2 bases, and the junction held 10 bases outside the gene matches. Germline CDR1 is SGHTA and CDR2 is FQGTGA. The CDR3 extends over 18 amino acids. CDR3 amino acids: CASSNQIGLAGVTDTQYF. The CDR3 region has the DNA TGTGCCAGCAGCAACCAGATTGGACTAGCGGGAGTCACAGATACGCAGTATTTT. The whole variable domain, filled in from reference TRBV7-3 and TRBJ2-3, reads GAGVSQTPSNKVTEKGKYVELRCDPISGHTALYWYRQSLGQGPEFLIYFQGTGAADDSGLPNDRFFAVRPEGSVSTLKIQRTERGDSAVYLCASSNQIGLAGVTDTQYFGPGTRLTVL.

The chain recombines TRBV9 with TRBJ2-3; possible D gene TRBD2, 6 bases. CDR1 SGDLS and CDR2 YYNGEE come from the germline V gene. The CDR3 is made up of 13 amino acids. Trimming took off 5 bases at V and 6 bases at J, with 13 bases between the two ends. The CDR3 coding sequence is TGTGCCAGCAGTCTTGGGGGGAAGGATACGCAGTATTTT. Translating it yields CASSLGGKDTQYF.

The chain combines TRBV10-3 with TRBJ2-2, with unresolved D. Germline V gives CDR1 ENHRY, CDR2 SYGVKD. The CDR3 length is 14 residues. V was pared by 10 bases and J by 0 bases, with 12 bases between. The CDR3 DNA reads TGTGCCACCCGCGGATCCGCGAACACCGGGGAGCTGTTTTTT. Its protein product is CATRGSANTGELFF.

This chain links TRBV25-1 with TRBJ2-7, with D perhaps matching TRBD1 (5 bases). Germline V CDR1 and CDR2: MGHDK, SYGVNS. The V end lost 8 bases, the J end lost 2 bases, and 13 bases lay between the germline ends. This CDR3 spans 13 amino acids. The CDR3 is CASENRTTYEQYF. As DNA, the CDR3 is TGTGCCAGCGAAAACAGGACCACCTACGAGCAGTACTTC.

The chain is built from TRBV5-8 and TRBJ2-1, with 9 positions matching TRBD2. V gave up 4 bases and J gave up 1 base; unmatched junction bases: 9. Germline values: CDR1 SGHTS, CDR2 YDEGEE. This CDR3 has 17 residues. CDR3 loop: CASSGRARGGSYNEQFF. The CDR3, as DNA: TGTGCCAGCAGCGGACGGGCGCGGGGGGGGTCCTACAATGAGCAGTTCTTC.

DNA for the CDR3: TGTGCCAGCAGTGGGGGGTCCCGGGACGAGCAGTACTTC. Its translation: CASSGGSRDEQYF. This chain connects TRBV6-5 to TRBJ2-7; D perhaps matches TRBD2 (6 bases). This CDR3 comprises 13 residues. CDR1 MNHEY and CDR2 SVGAGI come from the germline V gene. V was shortened by 5 bases and J by 5 bases, with 13 bases between the two germline ends.

The rearrangement uses TRBV5-1 and TRBJ2-5; 8 nucleotides match TRBD2. Losses at the gene ends were 0 bases for V and 4 bases for J; bases not matched to a gene: 5. Germline V gene sequence: CDR1 SGHRS, CDR2 YFSETQ. The CDR3 totals 15 residues. The CDR3 is CASSLAPGGLETQYF. CDR3 nucleotide sequence: TGCGCCAGCAGCTTGGCCCCGGGGGGGCTAGAGACCCAGTACTTC.

This sequence joins TRBV10-1 and TRBJ2-7, with 7 bases fitting TRBD1. Germline V gene sequence: CDR1 WNHNN, CDR2 SYGVQD (reference sequence). The CDR3 contains 11 residues. J gave up 2 bases and V 10 bases, and 2 bases lay outside the gene matches. Here the CDR3 reads CAKQGTYEQYF. The CDR3 DNA follows: TGCGCCAAACAGGGGACCTACGAGCAGTACTTC.